These 10 T cell receptor beta chains originate from one sample sequenced in a study of breast tumors, draining lymph nodes, adjacent tissues. From the multiplex PCR reads, TCRdb called clonotypes with MiXCR, one entry per CDR3 protein. In the table there are over 250,000 distinct CDR3 sequences, roughly 31% of which are singletons. Axillary draining lymph nodes of breast cancer patients supplied the node samples. The specimen sequenced was axillary lymph node tissue. The receptors were gathered from a female donor with breast cancer. Some clones in this sample may be carry-over from other donors' samples.

V and J are TRBV4-1 and TRBJ2-5; 9 bases are shared with TRBD2. Unmatched junction bases numbered 13, after V lost 0 bases and J lost 5 bases. Germline V lookup: CDR1 MGHRA, CDR2 YSYEKL. The CDR3 is 18 amino acids. CDR3 sequence (DNA): TGCGCCAGCAGCCAAGATTGGGGCGGGAGGGTGAATTGGGAGACCCAGTACTTC. This sequence encodes CASSQDWGGRVNWETQYF.

This clonotype was detected ten times or more. This sequence joins TRBV9 and TRBJ2-3; 9 bases align to TRBD2. In germline, CDR1 is SGDLS, CDR2 YYNGEE. The CDR3 length is 15 residues. V trimming: 7 bases; J trimming: 4 bases; junction bases outside the gene matches: 10. CDR3 sequence (DNA): TGTGCCAGCGATAATAGCGGGAGAGGAGCAGATACGCAGTATTTT. It codes for CASDNSGRGADTQYF.

This clonotype was counted ten times or more. V and J are TRBV12-3 or TRBV12-4 and TRBJ2-1, with D perhaps TRBD2 (6 bases). Deletions cut 6 bases from V and 8 bases from J, with 17 bases between. This CDR3 spans 14 amino acids. The CDR3 here is CASRRSGPVDEQFF. The CDR3 DNA sequence: TGTGCCAGCAGGCGTAGCGGACCTGTCGATGAGCAGTTCTTC.

In its sample, this clonotype was seen many times. The V call is TRBV18, the J call TRBJ2-5; D is uncertain. Germline V gene sequence: CDR1 KGHSH, CDR2 LQKENI. V was trimmed by 2 bases and J by 5 bases, leaving 12 bases between them. The CDR3 is made up of 14 amino acids. The CDR3, as DNA: TGTGCCAGCTCACCATCGATATCAGGCGAGACCCAGTACTTC. Translating gives CASSPSISGETQYF.

Regarding this clonotype: With a much larger clone just one base away, this may be a read error. The rearrangement uses TRBV11-2 and TRBJ2-6; 9 nucleotides agree with TRBD1. The CDR3 has 15 amino acids. V trimming: 4 bases; J trimming: 6 bases; junction bases outside the gene matches: 4. From germline, CDR1 is SGHAT and CDR2 FQNNGV. This CDR3 reads CASSSQGAAANVLTF. The CDR3 nucleotides read TGTGCCAGCAGCTCACAGGGGGCTGCGGCCAACGTCCTGACTTTC.

This clonotype was picked up one time. This chain links TRBV30 with TRBJ2-3, with D tentatively TRBD2 (5 bases). The V end was cut by 4 bases, the J end by 7 bases, with 24 bases between. The CDR3 has 16 amino acids. Germline loops: CDR1 GTSNPN, CDR2 SVGIG (reference sequence). The CDR3: CAWTPAGVPSTYTQYF. The DNA of the CDR3 is TGTGCCTGGACGCCCGCCGGAGTCCCTAGCACTTATACGCAGTATTTT.

V is TRBV12-5 and J is TRBJ2-3; 9 nucleotides match TRBD2. The CDR3 is 16 amino acids. The ends lost 1 base at V and 2 bases at J; junction bases unmatched: 4. The V gene's germline CDR1 is LGHNT and CDR2 FRNRAP. CDR3 coding DNA: TGTGCTAGTGGTTTGGGACTAGCGGAACTCACAGATACGCAGTATTTT. This gives the protein CASGLGLAELTDTQYF.

This clonotype was seen many times. The chain's CDR3 is CASSGPGQGNNEQFF. As DNA, the CDR3 is TGTGCCAGCAGCGGGCCGGGACAGGGGAACAATGAGCAGTTCTTC. This sequence joins TRBV7-3 and TRBJ2-1, with TRBD1 matching over 10 bases. CDR1 and CDR2 (germline): SGHTA, FQGTGA. The CDR3 extends over 15 amino acids. The J segment lost 5 bases and the V segment lost 5 bases, leaving 6 bases of the junction unmatched.

This clonotype was observed at least ten times. The gene calls are TRBV10-2 and TRBJ2-3; D remains unclear. Deletions cut 2 bases from V and 2 bases from J, with 11 bases between. CDR3 length equals 15 residues. Germline CDR1 is WSHSY and CDR2 is SAAADI. The CDR3 region is CASSEGVRTTDTQYF. CDR3 nucleotides: TGCGCCAGCAGTGAGGGGGTCAGGACCACAGATACGCAGTATTTT.

In this sample, this clonotype turned up a few times. The chain couples TRBV28 to TRBJ2-7; no clear D. Germline CDR1 reads MDHEN; CDR2 reads SYDVKM. This CDR3 comprises 13 residues. The V end lost 4 bases, the J end lost 2 bases, and 9 bases lay between the germline ends. CDR3 DNA: TGTGCCAGCAGTTCTCCAGATACCTACGAGCAGTACTTC. Translating it yields CASSSPDTYEQYF.